This TCR beta chain emerged from a study of cytomegalovirus exposure and HLA in healthy donors. With 60 Vbeta and 13 Jbeta primers, the PCR was carried out. Using immunoSEQ multiplex PCR, the repertoire was profiled, and TCRdb retains in-frame clones only, with some absent. The sample contains 200,000 to 250,000 clones, under 80% of which appear only once. Trimming removed 2 bases from V and 6 bases from J; junction bases left unmatched: 15. This CDR3 comprises 17 residues. CDR1 is MNHEY and CDR2 is SMNVEV in the germline V gene (reference sequence). Source material: PBMCs. The sequence was obtained from a woman in her 30s in good health and CMV-seronegative. The chain has TRBV27 and TRBJ1-1; 7 bases line up with TRBD1. The CDR3 region has the DNA TGTGCCAGCAGTTTAGGGAGTAAGGGGGCGGAGGACCCTGAAGCTTTCTTT. This gives the protein CASSLGSKGAEDPEAFF.